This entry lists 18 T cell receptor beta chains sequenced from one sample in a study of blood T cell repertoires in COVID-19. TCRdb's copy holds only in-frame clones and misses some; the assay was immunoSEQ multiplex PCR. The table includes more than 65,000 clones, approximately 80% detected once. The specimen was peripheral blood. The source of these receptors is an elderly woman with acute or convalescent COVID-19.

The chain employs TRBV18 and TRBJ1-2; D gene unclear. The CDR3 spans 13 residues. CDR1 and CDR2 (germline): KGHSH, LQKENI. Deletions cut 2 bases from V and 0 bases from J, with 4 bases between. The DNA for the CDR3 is TGTGCCAGCTCACCAGAGGCTAACTATGGCTACACCTTC. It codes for CASSPEANYGYTF.

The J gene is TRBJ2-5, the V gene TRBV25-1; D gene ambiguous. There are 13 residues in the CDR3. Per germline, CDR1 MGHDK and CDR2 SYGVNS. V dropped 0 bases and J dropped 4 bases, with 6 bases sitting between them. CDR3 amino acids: CASSEYGRETQYF. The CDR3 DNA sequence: TGTGCCAGCAGTGAATATGGCCGAGAGACCCAGTACTTC.

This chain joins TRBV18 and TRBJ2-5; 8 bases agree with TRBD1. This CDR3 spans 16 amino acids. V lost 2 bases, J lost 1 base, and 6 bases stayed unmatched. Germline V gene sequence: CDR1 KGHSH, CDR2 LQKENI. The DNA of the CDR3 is TGTGCCAGCTCACCAGGCGGGACAGGCACCCAAGAGACCCAGTACTTC. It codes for CASSPGGTGTQETQYF.

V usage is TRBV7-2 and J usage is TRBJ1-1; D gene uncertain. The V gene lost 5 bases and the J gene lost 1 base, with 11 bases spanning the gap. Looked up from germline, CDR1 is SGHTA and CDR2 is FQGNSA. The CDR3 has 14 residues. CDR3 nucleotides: TGTGCCAGCAGCCCGGTGCGGGGGAACACTGAAGCTTTCTTT. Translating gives CASSPVRGNTEAFF.

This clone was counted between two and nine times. The CDR3 coding sequence is TGTGCCAGCAGCTCGGACTTCGGGGAGCAGTACTTC. As protein: CASSSDFGEQYF. V and J are TRBV7-9 and TRBJ2-7; tentative D call: TRBD2 (5 bases). Between the trimmed V and J ends, which lost 4 bases and 7 bases, there was a span of 11 bases. Germline lookup yields CDR1 SEHNR and CDR2 FQNEAQ (reference sequence). The CDR3 runs to 12 residues.

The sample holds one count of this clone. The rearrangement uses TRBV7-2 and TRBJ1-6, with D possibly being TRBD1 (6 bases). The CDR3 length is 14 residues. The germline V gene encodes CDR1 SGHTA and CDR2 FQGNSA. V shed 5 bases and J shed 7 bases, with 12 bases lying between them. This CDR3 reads CASSPRGQNSPLHF. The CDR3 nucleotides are TGTGCCAGCAGCCCGAGAGGACAGAATTCACCCCTCCACTTT.

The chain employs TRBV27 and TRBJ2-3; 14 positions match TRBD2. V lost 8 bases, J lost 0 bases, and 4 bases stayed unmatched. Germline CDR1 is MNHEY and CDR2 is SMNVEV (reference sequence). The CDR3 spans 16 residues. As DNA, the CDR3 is TGTGCCAGCGCACGACTAGCGGGGGGGAGCACAGATACGCAGTATTTT. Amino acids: CASARLAGGSTDTQYF.

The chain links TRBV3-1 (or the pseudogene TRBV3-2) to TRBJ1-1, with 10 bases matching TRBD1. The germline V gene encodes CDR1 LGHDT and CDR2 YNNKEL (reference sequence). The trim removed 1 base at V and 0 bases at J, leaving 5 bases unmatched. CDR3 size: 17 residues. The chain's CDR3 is CASSQGDRGLMNTEAFF. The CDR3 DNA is TGTGCCAGCAGCCAAGGGGACAGGGGCCTAATGAACACTGAAGCTTTCTTT.

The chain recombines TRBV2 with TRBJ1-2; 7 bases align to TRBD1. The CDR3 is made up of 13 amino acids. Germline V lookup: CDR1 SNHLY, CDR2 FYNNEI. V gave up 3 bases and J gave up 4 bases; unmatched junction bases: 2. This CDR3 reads CASSDGTAYGYTF. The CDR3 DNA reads TGTGCCAGCAGTGATGGGACAGCCTATGGCTACACCTTC.

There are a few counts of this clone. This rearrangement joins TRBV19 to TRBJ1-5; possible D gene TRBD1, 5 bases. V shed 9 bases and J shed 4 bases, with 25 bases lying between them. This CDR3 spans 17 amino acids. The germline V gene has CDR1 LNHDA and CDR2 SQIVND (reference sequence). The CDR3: CASCLIRIGAPNQPQHF. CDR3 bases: TGTGCCAGCTGTCTCATACGAATAGGGGCCCCGAATCAGCCCCAGCATTTT.

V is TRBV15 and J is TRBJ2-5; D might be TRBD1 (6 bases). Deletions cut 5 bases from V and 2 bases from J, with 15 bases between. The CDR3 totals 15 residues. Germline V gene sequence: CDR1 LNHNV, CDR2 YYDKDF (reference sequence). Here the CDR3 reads CATSGGQTVQETQYF. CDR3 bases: TGTGCCACCAGCGGAGGACAGACCGTTCAAGAGACCCAGTACTTC.

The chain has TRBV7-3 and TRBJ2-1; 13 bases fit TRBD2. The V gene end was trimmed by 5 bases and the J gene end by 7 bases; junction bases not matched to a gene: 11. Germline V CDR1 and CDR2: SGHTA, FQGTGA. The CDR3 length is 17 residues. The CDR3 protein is CASSTRLAGGSSNEQFF. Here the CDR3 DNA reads TGTGCCAGCAGCACACGACTAGCGGGGGGCTCTTCGAATGAGCAGTTCTTC.

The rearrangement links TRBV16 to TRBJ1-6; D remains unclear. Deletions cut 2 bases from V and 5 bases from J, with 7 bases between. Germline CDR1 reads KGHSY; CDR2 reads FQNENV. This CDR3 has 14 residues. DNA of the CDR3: TGTGCCAGCAGCCAACGACATAATAATTCACCCCTCCACTTT. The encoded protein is CASSQRHNNSPLHF.

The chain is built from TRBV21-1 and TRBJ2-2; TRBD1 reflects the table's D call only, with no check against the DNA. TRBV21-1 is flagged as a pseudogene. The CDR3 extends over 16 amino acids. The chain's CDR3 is CASSKDRGQNTGELFF. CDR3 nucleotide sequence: TGTGCCAGCAGCAAAGACAGGGGACAGAACACCGGGGAGCTGTTTTTT.

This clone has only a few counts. CDR3 in DNA: TGTGCTAGTGGCCAGTGGACACCTCGCTCTGGAAACACCATATATTTT. It is translated as CASGQWTPRSGNTIYF. V gene TRBV12-5 combines with J gene TRBJ1-3, with D perhaps matching TRBD1 (5 bases). The CDR3 is 16 amino acids. Germline V gene sequence: CDR1 LGHNT, CDR2 FRNRAP. Trimming removed 6 bases from V and 0 bases from J, with 15 bases in between.

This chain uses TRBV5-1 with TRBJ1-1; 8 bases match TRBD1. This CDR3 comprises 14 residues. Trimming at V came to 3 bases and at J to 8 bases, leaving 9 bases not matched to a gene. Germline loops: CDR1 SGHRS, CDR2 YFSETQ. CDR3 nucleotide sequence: TGCGCCAGCAGCTCGATCAGGGGGCGGCCGGAAGCTTTCTTT. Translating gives CASSSIRGRPEAFF.

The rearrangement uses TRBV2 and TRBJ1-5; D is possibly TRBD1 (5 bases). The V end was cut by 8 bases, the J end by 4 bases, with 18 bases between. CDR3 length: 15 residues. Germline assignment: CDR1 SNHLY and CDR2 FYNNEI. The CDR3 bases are TGTGCCAGCTCCCTGCAAGGACAAGGGAATCAGCCCCAGCATTTT. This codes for CASSLQGQGNQPQHF.

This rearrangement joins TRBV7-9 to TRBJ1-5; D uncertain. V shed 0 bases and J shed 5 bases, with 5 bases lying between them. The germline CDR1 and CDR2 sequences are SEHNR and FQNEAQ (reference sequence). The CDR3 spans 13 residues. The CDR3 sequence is CASSLAGYQPQHF. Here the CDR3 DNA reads TGTGCCAGCAGCTTAGCCGGGTATCAGCCCCAGCATTTT.